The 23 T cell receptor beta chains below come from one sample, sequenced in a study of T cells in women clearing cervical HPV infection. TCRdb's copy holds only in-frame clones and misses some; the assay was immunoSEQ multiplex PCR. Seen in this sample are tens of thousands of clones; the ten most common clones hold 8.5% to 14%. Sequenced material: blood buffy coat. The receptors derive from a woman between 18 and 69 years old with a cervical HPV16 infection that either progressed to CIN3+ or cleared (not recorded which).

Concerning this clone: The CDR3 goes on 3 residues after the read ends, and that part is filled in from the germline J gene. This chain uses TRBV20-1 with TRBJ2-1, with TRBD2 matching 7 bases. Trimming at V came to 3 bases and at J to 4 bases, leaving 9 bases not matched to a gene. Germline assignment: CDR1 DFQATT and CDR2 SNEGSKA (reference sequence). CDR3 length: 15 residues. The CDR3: CSASTAGLSYNEQFF. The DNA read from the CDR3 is TGCAGTGCTAGTACAGCGGGGTTATCATACAATGAG.

The sequenced CDR3 bases are TGTGCCAGCAGCTCGATCGACAGGGTTGGC. Translated, it gives CASSSIDRVG. The whole CDR3 sequence is CASSSIDRVGYTF. The V call is TRBV7-9, the J call TRBJ1-2; TRBD1 aligns across 7 bases. The CDR3 goes on 3 residues after the read ends, and that part is filled in from the germline J gene. The length of the CDR3 is 13 residues. The trim removed 4 bases at V and 7 bases at J, leaving 6 bases unmatched. The germline V gene has CDR1 SEHNR and CDR2 FQNEAQ (reference sequence).

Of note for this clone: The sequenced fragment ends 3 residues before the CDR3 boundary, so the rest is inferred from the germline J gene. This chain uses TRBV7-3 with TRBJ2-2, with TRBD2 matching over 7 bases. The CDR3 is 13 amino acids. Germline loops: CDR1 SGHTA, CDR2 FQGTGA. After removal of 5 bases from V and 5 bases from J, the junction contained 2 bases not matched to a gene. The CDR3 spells CASSPGGTGELFF. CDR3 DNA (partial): TGTGCCAGCAGCCCCGGGGGGACCGGGGAG.

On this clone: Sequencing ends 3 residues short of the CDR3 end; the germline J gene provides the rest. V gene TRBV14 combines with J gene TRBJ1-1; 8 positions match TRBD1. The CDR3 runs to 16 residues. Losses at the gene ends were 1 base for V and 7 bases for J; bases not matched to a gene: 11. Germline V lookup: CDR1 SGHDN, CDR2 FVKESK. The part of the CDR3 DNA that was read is TGTGCCAGCAGCCAAGGAATTGGACAGGGACCGGTTGAA. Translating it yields CASSQGIGQGPVE. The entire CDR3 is CASSQGIGQGPVEAFF.

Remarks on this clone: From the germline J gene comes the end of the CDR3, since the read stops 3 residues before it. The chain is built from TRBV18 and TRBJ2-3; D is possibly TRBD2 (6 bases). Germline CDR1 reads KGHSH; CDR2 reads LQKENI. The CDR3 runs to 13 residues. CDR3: CASSPGLEETQYF. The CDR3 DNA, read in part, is TGTGCCAGCTCCCCGGGACTCGAAGAGACG.

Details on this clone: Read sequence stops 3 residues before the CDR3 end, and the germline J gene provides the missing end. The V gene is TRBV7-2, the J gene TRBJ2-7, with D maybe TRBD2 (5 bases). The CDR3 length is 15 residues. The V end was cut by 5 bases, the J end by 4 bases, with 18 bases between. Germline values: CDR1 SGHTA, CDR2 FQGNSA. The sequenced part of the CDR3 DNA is TGTGCCAGCAGCGCAGCCGGGGTGGCGGAATACGAG. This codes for CASSAAGVAEYE. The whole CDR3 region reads CASSAAGVAEYEQYF.

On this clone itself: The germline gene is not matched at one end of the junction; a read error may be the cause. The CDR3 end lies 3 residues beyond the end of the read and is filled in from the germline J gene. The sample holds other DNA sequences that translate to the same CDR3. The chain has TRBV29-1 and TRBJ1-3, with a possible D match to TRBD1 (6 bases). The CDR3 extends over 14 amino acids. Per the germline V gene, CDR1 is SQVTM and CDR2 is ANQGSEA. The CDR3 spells CSVDNRVSGNTIYF. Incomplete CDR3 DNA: TGCAGCGTTGACAACAGGGTCTCTGGAAACACA.

The sequenced part of the CDR3 DNA is TGTGCCAGTAGTATAGCCCCAGGTAGCTCTGGGGCCAACGTG. This translates into CASSIAPGSSGANV. The full CDR3 sequence reads CASSIAPGSSGANVLFF. The gene calls are TRBV19 and TRBJ2-2; TRBD1 might be the D (5 bases). The read stops 3 residues short of the end of the CDR3; the missing end is completed from the germline J gene. Germline CDR1 LNHDA, CDR2 SQIVND (reference sequence). The CDR3 consists of 17 residues.

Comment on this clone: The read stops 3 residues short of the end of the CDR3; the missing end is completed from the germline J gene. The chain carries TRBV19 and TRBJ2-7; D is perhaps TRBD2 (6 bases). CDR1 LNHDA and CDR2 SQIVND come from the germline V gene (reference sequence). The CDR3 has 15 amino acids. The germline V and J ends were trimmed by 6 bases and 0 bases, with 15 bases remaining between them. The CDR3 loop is CASREAGQSSYEQYF. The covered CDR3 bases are TGTGCCAGTAGGGAAGCGGGCCAGAGCTCCTACGAG.

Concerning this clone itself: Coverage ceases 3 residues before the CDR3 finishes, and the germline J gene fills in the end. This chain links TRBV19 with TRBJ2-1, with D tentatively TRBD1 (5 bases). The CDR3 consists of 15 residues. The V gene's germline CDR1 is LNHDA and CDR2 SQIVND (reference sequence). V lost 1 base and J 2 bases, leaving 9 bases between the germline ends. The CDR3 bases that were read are TGTGCCAGTAGTATAGGAACAGGAGCCTACAATGAG. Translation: CASSIGTGAYNE. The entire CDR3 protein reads CASSIGTGAYNEQFF.

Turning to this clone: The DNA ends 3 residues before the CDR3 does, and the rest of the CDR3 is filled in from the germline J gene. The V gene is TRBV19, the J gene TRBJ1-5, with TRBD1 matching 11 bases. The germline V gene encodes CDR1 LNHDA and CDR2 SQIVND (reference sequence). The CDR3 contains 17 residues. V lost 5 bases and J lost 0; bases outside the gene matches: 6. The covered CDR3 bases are TGTGCCAGTAGTCCCGGACAGGGGGCGAATAGCAATCAGCCC. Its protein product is CASSPGQGANSNQP. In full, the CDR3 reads CASSPGQGANSNQPQHF.

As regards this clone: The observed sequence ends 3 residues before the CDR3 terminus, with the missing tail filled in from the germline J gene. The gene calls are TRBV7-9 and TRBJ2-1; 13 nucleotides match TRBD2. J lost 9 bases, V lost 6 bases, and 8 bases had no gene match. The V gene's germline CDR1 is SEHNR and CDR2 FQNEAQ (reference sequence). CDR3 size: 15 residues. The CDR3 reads CASRPGLAGRGEQFF. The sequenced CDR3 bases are TGTGCCAGCAGACCGGGACTAGCGGGGCGGGGTGAG.

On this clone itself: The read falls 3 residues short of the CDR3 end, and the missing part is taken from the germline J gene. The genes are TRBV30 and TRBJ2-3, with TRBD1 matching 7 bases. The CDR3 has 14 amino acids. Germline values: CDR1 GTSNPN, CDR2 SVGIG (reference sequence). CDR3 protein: CAWSVQGGNQPQYF. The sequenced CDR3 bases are TGTGCCTGGAGTGTACAAGGGGGCAATCAGCCG.

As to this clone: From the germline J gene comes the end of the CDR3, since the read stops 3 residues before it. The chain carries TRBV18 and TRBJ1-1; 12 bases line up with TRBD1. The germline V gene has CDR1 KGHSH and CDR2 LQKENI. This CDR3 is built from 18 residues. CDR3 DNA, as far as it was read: TGTGCCAGCTCACCCGGGACAGGGGGCGCGGATTCCCAAGAGACA. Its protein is CASSPGTGGADSQET. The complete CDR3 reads CASSPGTGGADSQETAFF.

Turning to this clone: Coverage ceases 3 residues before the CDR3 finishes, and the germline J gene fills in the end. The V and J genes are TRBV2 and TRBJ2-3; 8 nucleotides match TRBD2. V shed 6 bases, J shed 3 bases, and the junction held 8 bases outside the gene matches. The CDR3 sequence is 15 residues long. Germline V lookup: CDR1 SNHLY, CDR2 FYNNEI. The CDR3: CASSASGSGTDTQYF. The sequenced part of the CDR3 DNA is TGTGCCAGCAGCGCAAGCGGGAGTGGAACAGATACG.

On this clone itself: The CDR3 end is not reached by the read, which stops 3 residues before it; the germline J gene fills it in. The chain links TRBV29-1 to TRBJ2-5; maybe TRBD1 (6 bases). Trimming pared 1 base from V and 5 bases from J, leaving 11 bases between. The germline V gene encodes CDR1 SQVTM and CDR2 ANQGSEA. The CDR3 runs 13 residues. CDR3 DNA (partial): TGCAGCGTTGAAGGGGACACTTGGGAGACC. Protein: CSVEGDTWET. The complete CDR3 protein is CSVEGDTWETQYF.

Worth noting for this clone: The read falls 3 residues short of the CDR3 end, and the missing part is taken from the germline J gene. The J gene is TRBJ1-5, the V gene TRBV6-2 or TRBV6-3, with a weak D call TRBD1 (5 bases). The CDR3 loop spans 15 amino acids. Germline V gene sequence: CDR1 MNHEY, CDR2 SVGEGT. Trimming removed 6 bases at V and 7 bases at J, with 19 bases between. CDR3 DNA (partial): TGTGCCAGCAGCGAATCCCTTTTTGGGGCCCAGCCC. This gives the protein CASSESLFGAQP. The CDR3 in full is CASSESLFGAQPQHF.

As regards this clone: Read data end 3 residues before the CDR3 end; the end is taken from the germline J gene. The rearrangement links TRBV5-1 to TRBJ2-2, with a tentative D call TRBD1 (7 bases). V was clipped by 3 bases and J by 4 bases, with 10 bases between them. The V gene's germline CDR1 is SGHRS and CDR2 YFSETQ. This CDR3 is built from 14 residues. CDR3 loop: CASSSGGGTGELFF. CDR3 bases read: TGCGCCAGCAGCTCAGGGGGAGGCACCGGGGAG.

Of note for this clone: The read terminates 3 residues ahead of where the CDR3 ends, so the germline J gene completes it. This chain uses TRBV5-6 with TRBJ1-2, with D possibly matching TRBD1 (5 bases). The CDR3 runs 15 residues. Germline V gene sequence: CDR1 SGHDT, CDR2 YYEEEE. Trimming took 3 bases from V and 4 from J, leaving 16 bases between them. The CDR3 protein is CASSWGLGATYGYTF. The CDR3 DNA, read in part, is TGTGCCAGCAGCTGGGGACTTGGGGCTACCTATGGC.

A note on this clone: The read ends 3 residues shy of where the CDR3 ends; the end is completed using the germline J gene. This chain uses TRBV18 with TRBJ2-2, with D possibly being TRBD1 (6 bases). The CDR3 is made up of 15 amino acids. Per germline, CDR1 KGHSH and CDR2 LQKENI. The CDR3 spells CASSPRQETNEKLFF. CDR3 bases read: TGTGCCAGCTCGCCTAGACAGGAAACTAATGAAAAG.

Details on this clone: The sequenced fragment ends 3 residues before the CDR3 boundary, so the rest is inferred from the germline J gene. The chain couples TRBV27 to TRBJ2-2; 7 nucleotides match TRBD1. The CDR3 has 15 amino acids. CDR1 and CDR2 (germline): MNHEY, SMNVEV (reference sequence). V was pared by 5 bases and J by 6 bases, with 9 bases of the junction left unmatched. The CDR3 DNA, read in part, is TGTGCCAGCAGTCGCCACCACAGGGGACCCGGGGAG. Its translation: CASSRHHRGPGE. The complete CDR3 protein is CASSRHHRGPGELFF.

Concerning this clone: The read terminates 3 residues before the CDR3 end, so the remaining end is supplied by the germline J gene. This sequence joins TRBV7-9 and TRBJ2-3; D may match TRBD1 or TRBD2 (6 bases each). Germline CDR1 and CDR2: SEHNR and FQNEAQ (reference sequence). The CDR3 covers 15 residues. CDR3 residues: CASSPRQEGEETQYF. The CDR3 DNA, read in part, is TGTGCCAGCAGCCCTCGACAGGAGGGGGAAGAGACG.

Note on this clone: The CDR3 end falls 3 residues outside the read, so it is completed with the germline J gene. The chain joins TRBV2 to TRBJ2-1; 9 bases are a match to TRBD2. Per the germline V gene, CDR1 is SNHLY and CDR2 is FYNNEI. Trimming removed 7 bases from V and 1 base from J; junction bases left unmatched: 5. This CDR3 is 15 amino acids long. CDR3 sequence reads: CASKETSGSYNEQFF. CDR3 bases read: TGTGCCAGCAAAGAAACTAGCGGGTCCTACAATGAG.